This T cell receptor beta chain was recovered during a study of blood T cell repertoires in COVID-19. About the study: T cells, B-cell-depleted T cells, or PBMCs supplied cDNA or gDNA.

Repertoires were generated with immunoSEQ multiplex PCR, while TCRdb's copy carries only in-frame clones and drops some. This table has approximately 250,000 clones, around 80% appearing once. V was clipped by 7 bases and J by 13 bases, with 5 bases between them. Germline V CDR1 and CDR2: LNHDA, SQIVND (reference sequence). The CDR3 runs 8 residues. The chain links TRBV19 to TRBJ2-1; D not certain. This clonotype was sampled from a man between 25 and 39 years old with acute COVID-19. The sequencing sample was made of PBMCs or T cells enriched from blood (not recorded which). CDR3 in DNA: TGTGCCAGTACCCTACAGTTCTTC. Translating gives CASTLQFF.